These 20 T cell receptor beta chains share one sample of origin, sequenced in a study of T-cell reconstitution after alpha-beta-depleted transplantation in children. The library targeted TCRbeta and was prepared with unique molecular identifiers. One entry per CDR3 protein results from TCRdb running MiXCR on the PCR reads. Of 45,000 or so distinct CDR3 sequences listed, around 53% are singletons. The material sequenced was peripheral blood, taken before TCRalphabeta/CD19-depleted stem cell transplant. Receptor source: a boy in the first two years of life with SCID, due to receive a stem cell transplant.

V is TRBV7-8 and J is TRBJ2-7; 8 bases fit TRBD1. This CDR3 has 14 residues. V shed 7 bases and J 3 bases; nucleotides not matched to a gene: 8. In germline, CDR1 is SGHVS, CDR2 FQNEAQ. This CDR3 is CASTTRTGHYEQYF. The CDR3 DNA follows: TGTGCCAGCACCACCCGGACAGGGCACTACGAGCAGTACTTC.

The sample holds many counts of this clonotype. The genes are TRBV5-5 and TRBJ2-3; D unresolved. CDR3 length: 14 residues. Germline-derived CDR1 and CDR2 are SGHKS and YYEKEE (reference sequence). Trimming pared 0 bases from V and 1 base from J, leaving 6 bases between. CDR3 region: CASSLEHGTDTQYF. CDR3 sequence (DNA): TGTGCCAGCAGCTTGGAGCACGGCACAGATACGCAGTATTTT.

The chain joins TRBV29-1 to TRBJ2-7; D is uncertain. The CDR3 contains 13 residues. With 7 bases removed from V and 0 bases from J, the gap between germline ends came to 13 bases. CDR1 and CDR2 from the germline V gene are SQVTM and ANQGSEA. CDR3 DNA: TGCAGCGCCCTATCGCCGTACTCCTACGAGCAGTACTTC. Translation: CSALSPYSYEQYF.

V and J are TRBV5-1 and TRBJ2-5, with a weak D call TRBD1 (6 bases). V was shortened by 1 base and J by 0 bases, with 7 bases between the two germline ends. Germline loops: CDR1 SGHRS, CDR2 YFSETQ. This CDR3 contains 14 residues. CDR3 sequence (DNA): TGCGCCAGCAGCTTGACAGGGTACCAAGAGACCCAGTACTTC. Its protein is CASSLTGYQETQYF.

V is TRBV10-3 and J is TRBJ1-6; D unclear. V dropped 0 bases and J dropped 7 bases, with 10 bases sitting between them. CDR1 and CDR2 (germline): ENHRY, SYGVKD. This CDR3 has 15 residues. The CDR3, as DNA: TGTGCCATCAGTGAGTCGGCGGTTCTGAATTCACCCCTCCACTTT. Protein: CAISESAVLNSPLHF.

The sample holds many counts of this clonotype. V gene TRBV4-1 combines with J gene TRBJ1-1; TRBD1 might be the D (6 bases). This CDR3 spans 15 amino acids. Germline V gives CDR1 MGHRA, CDR2 YSYEKL. Trimming cost V 0 bases and J 7 bases, with 15 bases left between them. CDR3 nucleotides: TGCGCCAGCAGCCAAGAGTCGGGGGGCGAGCTTGAAGCTTTCTTT. Amino acids: CASSQESGGELEAFF.

This clonotype has only a few counts. The genes are TRBV5-5 and TRBJ2-3; 8 bases map to TRBD2. This CDR3 region has 15 residues. CDR1 SGHKS and CDR2 YYEKEE come from the germline V gene (reference sequence). V was pared by 4 bases and J by 6 bases, with 10 bases of the junction left unmatched. CDR3 protein: CASSAVSGAADTQYF. The CDR3 DNA is TGTGCCAGCAGCGCCGTTAGCGGGGCGGCGGATACGCAGTATTTT.

The chain joins TRBV20-1 to TRBJ2-3; D might be TRBD2 (6 bases). This CDR3 is 15 amino acids long. With 6 bases removed from V and 2 bases from J, the gap between germline ends came to 18 bases. CDR1 is DFQATT and CDR2 is SNEGSKA in the germline V gene (reference sequence). This chain's CDR3 is CSALGLGQSTDTQYF. Written as DNA, the CDR3 is TGCAGTGCCCTGGGACTCGGCCAGTCCACAGATACGCAGTATTTT.

This chain connects TRBV5-1 to TRBJ2-1; 9 bases are shared with TRBD2. The J segment lost 1 base and the V segment lost 0 bases, leaving 8 bases of the junction unmatched. Germline lookup yields CDR1 SGHRS and CDR2 YFSETQ. The CDR3 loop spans 18 amino acids. In nucleotides, the CDR3 is TGCGCCAGCAGCTTGGGGCTAGCGGGGCTCGTTTCCTACAATGAGCAGTTCTTC. Amino acid sequence: CASSLGLAGLVSYNEQFF.

This chain uses TRBV18 with TRBJ2-3; 11 positions match TRBD1. The V segment lost 6 bases and the J segment 7 bases; nucleotides outside the gene matches: 9. CDR3 length equals 15 residues. The germline gives CDR1 KGHSH, CDR2 LQKENI. The CDR3 loop is CASSQPGQGGNTQYF. CDR3 DNA: TGTGCCAGCTCGCAGCCGGGACAGGGGGGAAATACGCAGTATTTT.

V gene TRBV15 combines with J gene TRBJ1-6; 9 bases are shared with TRBD1. Trimming cost V 5 bases and J 8 bases; bases outside gene matches: 4. The CDR3 loop spans 14 amino acids. CDR1 and CDR2 (germline): LNHNV, YYDKDF (reference sequence). The CDR3 spells CATSSRDRDSPLHF. The CDR3 nucleotides are TGTGCCACCAGCTCCCGGGACAGGGATTCACCCCTCCACTTT.

On this clonotype itself: One junction end does not reproduce the germline sequence, and a read error may be involved. This chain links TRBV5-5 with TRBJ1-5; possible D gene TRBD1, 5 bases. Per germline, CDR1 SGHKS and CDR2 YYEKEE (reference sequence). The CDR3 has 14 residues. CDR3 residues: CASSLTGANQPQHF. The CDR3, as DNA: TGTGCCAGCAGCTTGACAGGTGCAAATCAGCCCCAACATTTT.

This clonotype was recorded once. The genes are TRBV4-2 and TRBJ2-1; weak D call: TRBD1 (6 bases). The V end lost 0 bases, the J end lost 13 bases, and 16 bases lay between the germline ends. This CDR3 has 14 residues. The germline V gene has CDR1 LGHNA and CDR2 YNFKEQ. CDR3 sequence (DNA): TGTGCCAGCAGCCAAGAACCCGGGACACCAAACCAGTTCTTC. Its protein is CASSQEPGTPNQFF.

The chain has TRBV7-9 and TRBJ2-1; D remains ambiguous. Deletions cut 3 bases from V and 3 bases from J, with 6 bases between. CDR3 length equals 13 residues. Germline lookup yields CDR1 SEHNR and CDR2 FQNEAQ (reference sequence). The CDR3, as DNA: TGTGCCAGCAGCTTGGTCCTCTACAATGAGCAGTTCTTC. It translates to CASSLVLYNEQFF. Full variable domain (remainder filled in from reference TRBV7-9 and TRBJ2-1): DTGVSQNPRHKITKRGQNVTFRCDPISEHNRLYWYRQTLGQGPEFLTYFQNEAQLEKSRLLSDRFSAERPKGSFSTLEIQRTEQGDSAMYLCASSLVLYNEQFFGPGTRLTVL.

The rearrangement links TRBV10-2 to TRBJ2-7, with 9 positions matching TRBD1. Germline CDR1 WSHSY, CDR2 SAAADI. This CDR3 comprises 15 residues. With 0 bases clipped from V and 5 bases from J, the junction kept 5 bases outside the gene matches. DNA of the CDR3: TGCGCCAGCAGTGAGTCTGGGACAGGGATCCACGAGCAGTACTTC. Encoded protein: CASSESGTGIHEQYF.

The chain recombines TRBV7-3 with TRBJ2-7; tentative D call: TRBD2 (5 bases). From germline, CDR1 is SGHTA and CDR2 FQGTGA. V was clipped by 2 bases and J by 2 bases, with 13 bases between them. CDR3 length equals 15 residues. CDR3 DNA sequence: TGTGCCAGCAGCTTAGAGAAGGGAGCGACCTACGAGCAGTACTTC. It encodes CASSLEKGATYEQYF.

This clonotype showed up just a few times. The V gene is TRBV7-2, the J gene TRBJ1-5; D is uncertain. This CDR3 spans 14 amino acids. In germline, CDR1 is SGHTA, CDR2 FQGNSA. Deletions cut 1 base from V and 5 bases from J, with 9 bases between. Here the CDR3 reads CASSLEVSYQPQHF. CDR3 nucleotide sequence: TGTGCCAGCAGCTTAGAGGTCTCCTATCAGCCCCAGCATTTT.

The chain joins TRBV7-9 to TRBJ1-1; 9 nucleotides line up with TRBD1. V lost 5 bases, J lost 4 bases, and 2 bases stayed unmatched. Germline assignment: CDR1 SEHNR and CDR2 FQNEAQ (reference sequence). The CDR3 consists of 13 residues. CDR3 region: CASSPGQGTEAFF. The CDR3 DNA is TGTGCCAGCAGCCCGGGACAGGGCACTGAAGCTTTCTTT.

This clonotype turned up a few times. The rearrangement uses TRBV9 and TRBJ1-2; D possibly corresponds to TRBD1 (6 bases). Germline values: CDR1 SGDLS, CDR2 YYNGEE. The CDR3 has 12 residues. The V end was cut by 1 base, the J end by 7 bases, with 8 bases between. The CDR3 region has the DNA TGTGCCAGCAGCGTAAGAGGGGGTGGCTACACCTTC. It encodes CASSVRGGGYTF.

V is TRBV28 and J is TRBJ1-2; the D is unclear. Per the germline V gene, CDR1 is MDHEN and CDR2 is SYDVKM. V was clipped by 7 bases and J by 3 bases, with 6 bases between them. The CDR3 spans 11 residues. The CDR3 region has the DNA TGTGCCAGCACTCGGGACTATGGCTACACCTTC. Amino acid sequence: CASTRDYGYTF.